The subject of this entry is one T cell receptor beta chain. As yet, its antigen is unknown. This entry comes from a study of blood T cells in healthy people across ages. Findings of the study overall: A strong correlation was seen between TCR beta diversity and naive T cell percentage. Per million T cells, TCR beta diversity dropped roughly linearly as age increased. More naive CD4+ cells and higher diversity marked long-lived donors relative to aged donors.

PBMCs numbering at least 7 million were isolated per sample. Next came a second PCR, run for about 7 to 11 cycles, which used a sample-barcoded 5' primer along with a J-beta primer mix. One entry per CDR3 protein results from TCRdb running MiXCR on the 5' RACE reads. Among nearly 1 million distinct CDR3 sequences listed, 51% were seen once. Trimming at V came to 2 bases and at J to 4 bases, leaving 12 bases not matched to a gene. The CDR3 length is 18 residues. This sequence joins TRBV12-3 or TRBV12-4 and TRBJ2-5; 11 bases line up with TRBD2. The receptor was isolated from an older woman in good health. Source material: blood. Here the CDR3 DNA reads TGTGCCAGCAGTTTACGACCGGAGGGACTAGCGGTTTCAGAGACCCAGTACTTC. Amino acid sequence: CASSLRPEGLAVSETQYF.